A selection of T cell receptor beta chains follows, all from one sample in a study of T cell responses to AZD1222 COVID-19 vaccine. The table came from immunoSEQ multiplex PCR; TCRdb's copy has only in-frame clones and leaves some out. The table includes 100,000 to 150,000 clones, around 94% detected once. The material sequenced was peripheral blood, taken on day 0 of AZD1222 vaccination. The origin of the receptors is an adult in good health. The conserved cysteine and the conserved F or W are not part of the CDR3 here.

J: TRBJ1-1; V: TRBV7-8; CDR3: ASSLNPQGARDTEAF
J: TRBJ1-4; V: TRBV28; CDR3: ASSDGQTNEKLF
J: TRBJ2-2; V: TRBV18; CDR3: AIPRRDRNTGELF
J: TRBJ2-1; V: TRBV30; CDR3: AWNNFGNNEQF
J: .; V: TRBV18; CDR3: ASSSGQGSYEQY
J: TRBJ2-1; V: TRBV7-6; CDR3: ASSLDVRGYYNEQF
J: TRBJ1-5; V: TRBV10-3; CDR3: ALGDRVNQPQH
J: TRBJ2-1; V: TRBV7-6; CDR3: ASSLINEQF
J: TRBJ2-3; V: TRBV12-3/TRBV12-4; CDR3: ASSLGVTDTQY
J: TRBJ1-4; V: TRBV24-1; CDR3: ATSEGGSKNEKLF
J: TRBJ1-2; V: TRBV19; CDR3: ASSNRGDYGYT
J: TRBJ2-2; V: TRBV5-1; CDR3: ASSIPPGQGRTGELF
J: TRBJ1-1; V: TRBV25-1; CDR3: ASSVDNTEAF
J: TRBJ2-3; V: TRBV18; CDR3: ASSPPGTDTQY
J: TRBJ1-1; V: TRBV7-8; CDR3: ASSWQGGTEAF
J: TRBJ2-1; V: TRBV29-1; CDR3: SAEWLPRDRGYNEQF
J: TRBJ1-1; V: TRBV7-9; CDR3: ASLSAREAF
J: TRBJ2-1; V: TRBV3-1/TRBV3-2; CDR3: ASSQAPGTSGPGSYNEQF
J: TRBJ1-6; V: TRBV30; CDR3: AWSVGRTTNNSPLH
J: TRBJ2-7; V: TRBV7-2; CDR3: ASSLAGGGVYEQY
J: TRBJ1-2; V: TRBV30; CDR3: AYAGYGYT
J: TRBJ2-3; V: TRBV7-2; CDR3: ASSLIAGGPGGTDTQY
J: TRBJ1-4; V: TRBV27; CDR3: ASSSSNEKLF
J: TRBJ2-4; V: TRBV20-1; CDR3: SASSNYIAKNIQY
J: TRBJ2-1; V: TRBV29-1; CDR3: SVEPYNEQF
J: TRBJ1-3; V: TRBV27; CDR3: ASRPNSGNTIY
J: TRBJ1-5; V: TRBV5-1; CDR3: ASSPEGRDNQPQH
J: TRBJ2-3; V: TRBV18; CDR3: ASSLELGSGGPPDTQY
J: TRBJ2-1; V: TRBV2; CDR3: ASSEAGYNEQF
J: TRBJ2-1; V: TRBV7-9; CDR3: ASSPTSFDEQF
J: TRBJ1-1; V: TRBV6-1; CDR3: ASSEASIKPEAF
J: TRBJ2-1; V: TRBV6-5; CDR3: ASRGTGIFGEQF
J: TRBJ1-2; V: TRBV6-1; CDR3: ASSEEWTGDGYT
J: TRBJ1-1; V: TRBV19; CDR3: ASSIGPTANTEAF
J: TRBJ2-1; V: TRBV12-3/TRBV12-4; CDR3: ASRGAAREQF
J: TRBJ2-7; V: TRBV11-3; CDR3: ASSPGLAGDEQY
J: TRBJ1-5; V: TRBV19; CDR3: ASSIAPPPQGRPQH
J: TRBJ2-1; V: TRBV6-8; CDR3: ASSYPRTSGRDPNYNEQF
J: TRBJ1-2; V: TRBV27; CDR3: ASSPPRTGGVRGGYT
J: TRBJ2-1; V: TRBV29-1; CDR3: SVESSVAYNEQF
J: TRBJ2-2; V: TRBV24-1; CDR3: ATGGRGNTGELF
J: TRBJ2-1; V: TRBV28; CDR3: ASCHSAGGVNEQF
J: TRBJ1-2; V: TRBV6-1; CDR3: ASSESGQVYGYT
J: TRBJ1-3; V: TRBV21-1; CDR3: ASSNYGRGINSGNTIY
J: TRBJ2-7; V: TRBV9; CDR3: ASSVGGNSYEQY
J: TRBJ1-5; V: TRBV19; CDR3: ASSSFLPLNQPQH
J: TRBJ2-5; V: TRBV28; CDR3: ASTRGSWETQY